The 21 T cell receptor beta chains in this list originate from one sample, sequenced in a study of human T cells and chemical hapten exposure. TCRdb independently ran MiXCR on the RACE reads; one entry per CDR3 protein. Of 280,000 or so distinct CDR3 sequences listed, 7.5% to 8% were seen once; the top ten hold 1.2%. The time point: pre-sensitization, week 0. The treatment here: therapeutic diphenylcyclopropenone sensitization with weekly scalp DPC. The specimen was whole blood, collected in connection with sensitization to the hapten diphenylcyclopropenone (DPC). The source of these receptors is a young man with alopecia areata. Some clones in this sample may be carry-over from other donors' samples.

This clonotype has just a few counts. This rearrangement joins TRBV28 to TRBJ2-2, with 12 bases fitting TRBD2. V gave up 3 bases and J gave up 7 bases; unmatched junction bases: 6. The CDR3 consists of 16 residues. In germline, CDR1 is MDHEN, CDR2 SYDVKM. CDR3 in amino acids: CASSFGLAGLIGELFF. In DNA, the CDR3 is TGTGCCAGCAGTTTCGGACTAGCGGGGCTTATCGGGGAGCTGTTTTTT.

The chain has TRBV11-2 and TRBJ2-3, with D possibly matching TRBD1 (6 bases). V gave up 2 bases and J gave up 0 bases, with 9 bases separating them. The V gene's germline CDR1 is SGHAT and CDR2 FQNNGV. The CDR3 loop spans 15 amino acids. The chain's CDR3 is CASSLNGQSTDTQYF. CDR3 bases: TGTGCCAGCAGCTTAAACGGACAGAGCACAGATACGCAGTATTTT. Full variable domain (missing parts from reference TRBV11-2 and TRBJ2-3): EAGVAQSPRYKIIEKRQSVAFWCNPISGHATLYWYQQILGQGPKLLIQFQNNGVVDDSQLPKDRFSAERLKGVDSTLKIQPAKLEDSAVYLCASSLNGQSTDTQYFGPGTRLTVL.

This chain links TRBV24-1 with TRBJ1-2; D call uncertain. The CDR3 extends over 12 amino acids. Trimming removed 5 bases from V and 3 bases from J, with 6 bases in between. Germline loops: CDR1 KGHDR, CDR2 SFDVKD. The CDR3 protein is CATSAADYGYTF. DNA of the CDR3: TGTGCCACCAGTGCGGCGGACTATGGCTACACCTTC.

The chain links TRBV15 to TRBJ1-4; no reliable D call. Germline values: CDR1 LNHNV, CDR2 YYDKDF (reference sequence). Trimming removed 3 bases at V and 2 bases at J, with 22 bases between. The CDR3 is 19 amino acids. CDR3 sequence (DNA): TGTGCCACCAGCAGTCGCCCCGGGAAGCGTGTGTTTACTAATGAAAAACTGTTTTTT. It encodes CATSSRPGKRVFTNEKLFF.

For this clonotype: A junction end diverges from the germline sequence, so it may reflect a read error. The CDR3 sequence: CASSVRLAGALTYDQYF. The CDR3, as DNA: TGCGCCAGCAGTGTACGACTAGCGGGGGCCCTCACCTACGACCAGTACTTC. V gene TRBV10-2 combines with J gene TRBJ2-7; TRBD2 aligns across 12 bases. Germline assignment: CDR1 WSHSY and CDR2 SAAADI. The CDR3 spans 17 residues.

The CDR3 region is CSASSSWDIQYF. The CDR3 DNA is TGCAGTGCTTCCTCGTCCTGGGACATTCAGTACTTC. The rearrangement links TRBV20-1 to TRBJ2-4; D remains unclear. The CDR3 consists of 12 residues. CDR1 is DFQATT, CDR2 SNEGSKA, per germline (reference sequence). Trimming removed 5 bases at V and 8 bases at J, with 13 bases between.

This clonotype was seen only a few times. The J gene is TRBJ2-7, the V gene TRBV10-3; 7 nucleotides line up with TRBD2. This CDR3 contains 14 residues. CDR1 ENHRY and CDR2 SYGVKD come from the germline V gene. Germline trimming cut 2 bases from V and 6 bases from J; bases unmatched to any gene: 7. The DNA for the CDR3 is TGTGCCATCAGTGAGGCGGCGGGGGTGCGCGAGCAGTACTTC. Protein: CAISEAAGVREQYF.

The sample holds many counts of this clonotype. The rearrangement uses TRBV11-3 and TRBJ2-1, with TRBD2 matching 7 bases. The V and J ends lost 2 bases and 4 bases, in that order; junction bases with no gene match: 2. Germline V gene sequence: CDR1 SGHNT, CDR2 YENEEA. This CDR3 has 14 residues. The CDR3 sequence: CASSLTGGYNEQFF. CDR3 DNA: TGTGCCAGCAGCTTAACGGGGGGTTACAATGAGCAGTTCTTC.

The sample holds a few counts of this clonotype. The V call is TRBV7-9, the J call TRBJ1-2, with TRBD1 matching 7 bases. Germline V gene data show CDR1 as SEHNR and CDR2 as FQNEAQ (reference sequence). CDR3 size: 12 residues. The ends lost 6 bases at V and 8 bases at J; junction bases unmatched: 6. The CDR3: CASRTGVGGYTF. The DNA for the CDR3 is TGTGCCAGCAGAACAGGGGTAGGCGGCTACACCTTC.

The chain uses TRBV9 and TRBJ2-4; tentatively, D is TRBD1 (6 bases). This CDR3 comprises 13 residues. Trimming took off 7 bases at V and 8 bases at J, with 16 bases between the two ends. Germline assignment: CDR1 SGDLS and CDR2 YYNGEE. CDR3 in amino acids: CASAGQSQDIQYF. CDR3 in DNA: TGTGCCAGCGCCGGACAGTCCCAGGACATTCAGTACTTC.

The CDR3 loop is CASSSHGGGALTTGELFF. The DNA of the CDR3 is TGTGCCAGCAGTTCCCACGGTGGCGGGGCCTTGACCACCGGGGAGCTGTTTTTT. The gene calls are TRBV6-6 and TRBJ2-2, with D possibly matching TRBD2 (6 bases). CDR1 and CDR2 (germline): MNHNY, SVGAGI (reference sequence). The CDR3 contains 18 residues. Deletions cut 4 bases from V and 4 bases from J, with 22 bases between.

This clonotype was observed a handful of times. This rearrangement joins TRBV20-1 to TRBJ1-6; no firm D call. Germline values: CDR1 DFQATT, CDR2 SNEGSKA (reference sequence). The ends were cut back, 0 bases at V and 4 bases at J, with 7 bases in the middle. There are 14 residues in the CDR3. The CDR3 here is CSARDRRYNSPLHF. The DNA for the CDR3 is TGCAGTGCTAGAGACCGGAGATATAATTCACCCCTCCACTTT.

This clonotype was picked up a small number of times. The rearrangement joins TRBV28 to TRBJ1-3; D gene ambiguous. With 6 bases removed from V and 2 bases from J, the gap between germline ends came to 8 bases. Germline-derived CDR1 and CDR2 are MDHEN and SYDVKM. CDR3 length: 13 residues. DNA for the CDR3: TGTGCCAGCAGCCGGCGGGCTGGAAACACCATATATTTT. Amino acid sequence: CASSRRAGNTIYF.

This clonotype was counted only a few times. The gene calls are TRBV3-1 and TRBJ1-1; D remains unclear. The CDR3 covers 16 residues. CDR1 LGHDT and CDR2 YNNKEL come from the germline V gene (reference sequence). Deletions cut 4 bases from V and 4 bases from J, with 19 bases between. CDR3 sequence (DNA): TGTGCCAGCAGCCGAATCCAGAATCGACGGCGCACTGAAGCTTTCTTT. The encoded protein is CASSRIQNRRRTEAFF.

Only a few counts were recorded for this clonotype. The chain is built from TRBV7-9 and TRBJ1-4; D is unresolved. The CDR3 totals 15 residues. Germline CDR1 is SEHNR and CDR2 is FQNEAQ (reference sequence). Trimming took 5 bases from V and 6 from J, leaving 16 bases between them. The CDR3 loop is CASSEPAFGYEKLFF. CDR3 in DNA: TGTGCCAGCAGCGAACCCGCCTTTGGGTATGAAAAACTGTTTTTT.

This clonotype has ten or more counts. The V call is TRBV5-5, the J call TRBJ2-1; TRBD1 agrees at 9 bases. Unmatched junction bases numbered 9, after V lost 3 bases and J lost 8 bases. This CDR3 spans 15 amino acids. Germline V gives CDR1 SGHKS, CDR2 YYEKEE (reference sequence). CDR3 residues: CASSWVTGGIDEQFF. CDR3 nucleotides: TGTGCCAGCAGCTGGGTGACAGGGGGAATCGATGAGCAGTTCTTC. Based on the CDR3 plus reference TRBV5-5 and TRBJ2-1, the full variable domain is DAGVTQSPTHLIKTRGQQVTLRCSPISGHKSVSWYQQVLGQGPQFIFQYYEKEERGRGNFPDRFSARQFPNYSSELNVNALLLGDSALYLCASSWVTGGIDEQFFGPGTRLTVL.

This clonotype was recorded at least ten times. This chain connects TRBV11-2 to TRBJ1-3, with 7 bases matching TRBD1. Germline V gene sequence: CDR1 SGHAT, CDR2 FQNNGV. This CDR3 spans 16 amino acids. The junction had 7 bases not matched to a gene; V was cut back by 1 base and J by 4 bases. CDR3 nucleotides: TGTGCCAGCAGCTTAGTTGCCGGGACAGTAGGAAACACCATATATTTT. It translates to CASSLVAGTVGNTIYF.

The chain has TRBV6-2 or TRBV6-3 and TRBJ2-3, with TRBD1 identical over 8 bases. Germline assignment: CDR1 MNHEY and CDR2 SVGEGT. With 6 bases clipped from V and 4 bases from J, the junction kept 9 bases outside the gene matches. The CDR3 extends over 15 amino acids. The CDR3 sequence: CASSYADRGADTQYF. Here the CDR3 DNA reads TGTGCCAGCAGCTACGCCGACAGGGGTGCAGATACGCAGTATTTT.

This clonotype has only a few counts. The chain employs TRBV10-3 and TRBJ2-3; D is unresolved. CDR1 and CDR2 from the germline V gene are ENHRY and SYGVKD. This CDR3 is built from 15 residues. V was shortened by 6 bases and J by 0 bases, with 13 bases between the two germline ends. The CDR3 region is CAISTQGASTDTQYF. In DNA, the CDR3 is TGTGCCATCAGCACGCAAGGTGCTAGCACAGATACGCAGTATTTT.

This chain connects TRBV6-6 to TRBJ1-6; 9 nucleotides line up with TRBD1. Trimming at V came to 7 bases and at J to 8 bases, leaving 3 bases not matched to a gene. The CDR3 runs 13 residues. Germline-derived CDR1 and CDR2 are MNHNY and SVGAGI (reference sequence). CDR3 nucleotide sequence: TGTGCCAGCAACACAGGGGGCTATTCACCCCTCCACTTT. This codes for CASNTGGYSPLHF.

This chain joins TRBV11-2 and TRBJ1-6; a possible D gene is TRBD1 (5 bases). V was clipped by 0 bases and J by 9 bases, with 6 bases between them. The CDR3 runs to 13 residues. CDR1 and CDR2 (germline): SGHAT, FQNNGV. CDR3 sequence: CASSLEGRSPLHF. CDR3 sequence (DNA): TGTGCCAGCAGCTTAGAGGGGCGTTCACCCCTCCACTTT.